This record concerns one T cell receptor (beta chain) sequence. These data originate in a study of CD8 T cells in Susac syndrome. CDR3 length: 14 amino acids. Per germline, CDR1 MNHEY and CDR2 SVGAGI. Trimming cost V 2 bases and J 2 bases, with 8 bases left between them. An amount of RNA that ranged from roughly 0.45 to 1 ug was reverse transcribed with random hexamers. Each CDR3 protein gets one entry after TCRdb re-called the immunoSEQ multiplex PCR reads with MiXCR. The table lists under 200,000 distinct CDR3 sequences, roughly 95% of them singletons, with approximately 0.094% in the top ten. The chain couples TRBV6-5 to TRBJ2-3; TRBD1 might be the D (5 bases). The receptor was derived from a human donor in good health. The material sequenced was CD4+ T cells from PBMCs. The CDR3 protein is CASSYGAHTDTQYF. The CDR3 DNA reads TGTGCCAGCAGTTACGGGGCTCACACAGATACGCAGTATTTT.